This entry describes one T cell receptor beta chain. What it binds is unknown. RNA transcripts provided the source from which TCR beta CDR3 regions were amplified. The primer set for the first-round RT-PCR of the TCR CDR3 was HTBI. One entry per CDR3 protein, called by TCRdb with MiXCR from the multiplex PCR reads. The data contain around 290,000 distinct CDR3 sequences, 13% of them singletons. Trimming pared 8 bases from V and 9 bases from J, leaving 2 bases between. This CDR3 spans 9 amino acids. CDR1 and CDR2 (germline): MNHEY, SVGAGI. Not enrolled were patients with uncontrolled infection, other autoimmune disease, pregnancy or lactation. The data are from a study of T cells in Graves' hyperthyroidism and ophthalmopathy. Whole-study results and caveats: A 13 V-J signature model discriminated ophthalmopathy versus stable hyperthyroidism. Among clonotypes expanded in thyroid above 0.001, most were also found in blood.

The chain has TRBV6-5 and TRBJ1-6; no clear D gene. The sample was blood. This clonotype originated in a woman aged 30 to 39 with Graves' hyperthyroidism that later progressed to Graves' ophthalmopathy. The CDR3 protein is CASGSPLHF. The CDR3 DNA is TGTGCCAGCGGTTCACCCCTCCACTTT.